Shown below are 20 T cell receptor beta chains from a single sample sequenced in a study of OX40 agonist ivuxolimab in advanced cancers. Some clones are missing from TCRdb's copy, which holds only in-frame ones; the method was immunoSEQ multiplex PCR. The data hold tens of thousands of clones, with approximately 81% observed a single time. The source material was CD4+ or CD8+ T cells sorted from blood, sampled in a trial of the OX40 agonist ivuxolimab. The receptor source for this set is an adult with an advanced solid tumor such as melanoma, head and neck, liver or kidney cancer.

CDR3 loop: CASSEVHYGYTF. The CDR3 DNA follows: TGCGCCAGCAGTGAGGTCCACTATGGCTACACCTTC. The J gene is TRBJ1-2, the V gene TRBV10-2; D unclear. Germline lookup yields CDR1 WSHSY and CDR2 SAAADI. This CDR3 comprises 12 residues. Trimming shortened V by 2 bases and J by 3 bases, and 4 bases separated the two germline ends.

The J gene is TRBJ2-2, the V gene TRBV7-2; no definite D call. Germline V gene sequence: CDR1 SGHTA, CDR2 FQGNSA. The CDR3 runs to 16 residues. Trimming stripped 1 base from V and 1 base from J, with 10 bases between. DNA for the CDR3: TGTGCCAGCAGCTTAGAGCCAAGAGGGAACACCGGGGAGCTGTTTTTT. This translates into CASSLEPRGNTGELFF.

The chain recombines TRBV6-1 with TRBJ1-1; D may be TRBD1 (5 bases). CDR1 and CDR2 from the germline V gene are MNHNS and SASEGT. Trimming pared 3 bases from V and 9 bases from J, leaving 8 bases between. CDR3 size: 11 residues. The chain's CDR3 is CASSEGRQAFF. The CDR3 coding sequence is TGTGCCAGCAGTGAGGGACGCCAAGCTTTCTTT.

This sequence joins TRBV2 and TRBJ2-3; no firm D call. The length of the CDR3 is 14 residues. The V and J ends lost 2 bases and 1 base respectively, with 7 bases between them. Germline values: CDR1 SNHLY, CDR2 FYNNEI. In DNA, the CDR3 is TGTGCCAGCAGTGAACTTGTCCGCACAGATACGCAGTATTTT. Protein product: CASSELVRTDTQYF.

The chain recombines TRBV5-6 with TRBJ1-5; no clear D. CDR3 length: 13 amino acids. Trimming removed 2 bases at V and 5 bases at J, with 8 bases between. Germline assignment: CDR1 SGHDT and CDR2 YYEEEE. CDR3 in amino acids: CASSFGQDQPQHF. The CDR3 coding sequence is TGTGCCAGCAGCTTTGGTCAGGATCAGCCCCAGCATTTT. The variable domain in full, with the rest retrieved from reference TRBV5-6 and TRBJ1-5, is DAGVTQSPTHLIKTRGQQVTLRCSPKSGHDTVSWYQQALGQGPQFIFQYYEEEERQRGNFPDRFSGHQFPNYSSELNVNALLLGDSALYLCASSFGQDQPQHFGDGTRLSIL.

This clone was detected only a few times. The chain joins TRBV2 to TRBJ2-1; 11 positions match TRBD1. The CDR3 runs to 18 residues. After removal of 4 bases from V and 12 bases from J, the junction contained 20 bases not matched to a gene. CDR1 and CDR2 from the germline V gene are SNHLY and FYNNEI. CDR3 DNA sequence: TGTGCCAGCAGTGCAGGCGGGCCGGGACAGGGGGTTGGGGGTGGGCAGTTCTTC. This encodes CASSAGGPGQGVGGGQFF.

The chain has TRBV28 and TRBJ2-7; 12 nucleotides agree with TRBD1. The CDR3 has 15 amino acids. Unmatched junction bases numbered 8, after V lost 5 bases and J lost 6 bases. CDR1 MDHEN and CDR2 SYDVKM come from the germline V gene. This CDR3 reads CASSQSGTGGFEQYF. The CDR3 region has the DNA TGTGCCAGCAGTCAAAGCGGGACAGGGGGCTTCGAGCAGTACTTC.

The rearrangement joins TRBV6-5 to TRBJ2-7, with D perhaps matching TRBD1 or TRBD2 (5 bases each). Germline lookup yields CDR1 MNHEY and CDR2 SVGAGI. The CDR3 contains 15 residues. Trimming removed 1 base from V and 5 bases from J, with 15 bases in between. CDR3 region: CASSYYKDLGHEQYF. The CDR3 DNA reads as TGTGCCAGCAGTTACTACAAAGACTTGGGACACGAGCAGTACTTC.

In nucleotides, the CDR3 is TGTGCCAGCATGGGCGCACAGGGCTATGGCTACACCTTC. Its protein is CASMGAQGYGYTF. The chain carries TRBV28 and TRBJ1-2, with D tentatively TRBD1 (6 bases). CDR3 length equals 13 residues. Trimming took 7 bases from V and 4 from J, leaving 13 bases between them. CDR1 and CDR2 (germline): MDHEN, SYDVKM.

The rearrangement links TRBV9 to TRBJ2-3, with D unclear. The CDR3 is 14 residues long. Trimming pared 1 base from V and 6 bases from J, leaving 12 bases between. Germline values: CDR1 SGDLS, CDR2 YYNGEE. The CDR3 sequence is CASSVTDLVDTQYF. The CDR3 nucleotides are TGTGCCAGCAGCGTAACGGATCTCGTGGATACGCAGTATTTT.

The gene calls are TRBV7-6 and TRBJ2-5, with D possibly being TRBD1 (5 bases). V lost 0 bases and J 5 bases, leaving 13 bases between the germline ends. CDR1 SGHVS and CDR2 FNYEAQ come from the germline V gene. This CDR3 has 15 residues. DNA for the CDR3: TGTGCCAGCAGCTTAGCGCCGGCAGGGCGGGAGACCCAGTACTTC. Protein sequence: CASSLAPAGRETQYF. Combining the CDR3 with reference TRBV7-6 and TRBJ2-5 gives the whole variable domain GAGVSQSPRYKVTKRGQDVALRCDPISGHVSLYWYRQALGQGPEFLTYFNYEAQQDKSGLPNDRFSAERPEGSISTLTIQRTEQRDSAMYRCASSLAPAGRETQYFGPGTRLLVL.

The CDR3 DNA follows: TGTGCTAGTGGTTTGGCAGGACAGGGGGGCCAGCCCCAGCATTTT. Its translation is CASGLAGQGGQPQHF. V gene TRBV12-5 combines with J gene TRBJ1-5, with 10 bases identical to TRBD1. Germline values: CDR1 LGHNT, CDR2 FRNRAP. The CDR3 covers 15 residues. V was clipped by 1 base and J by 7 bases; unmatched bases: 4.

This chain uses TRBV19 with TRBJ1-2; D gene ambiguous. CDR1 and CDR2 (germline): LNHDA, SQIVND (reference sequence). The CDR3 is 15 residues long. V was shortened by 4 bases and J by 10 bases, with 22 bases between the two germline ends. The CDR3 DNA sequence: TGTGCCAGTAGTACCGGGAACTCGCCCCTTGAGACCTACACCTTC. Translation: CASSTGNSPLETYTF.

The V and J genes are TRBV6-5 and TRBJ2-4; D is ambiguous. Germline V CDR1 and CDR2: MNHEY, SVGAGI. The CDR3 totals 16 residues. V lost 0 bases and J 0 bases, leaving 9 bases between the germline ends. As DNA, the CDR3 is TGTGCCAGCAGTTACTCCGGCGTGTTAGCCAAAAACATTCAGTACTTC. Translating it yields CASSYSGVLAKNIQYF.

CDR3 loop: CASSPLVNTEAFF. The CDR3 coding sequence is TGTGCCAGCAGCCCACTTGTGAACACTGAAGCTTTCTTT. The chain carries TRBV6-5 and TRBJ1-1; the D is unclear. Trimming cost V 6 bases and J 0 bases, with 8 bases left between them. Per germline, CDR1 MNHEY and CDR2 SVGAGI. This CDR3 spans 13 amino acids.

This clone came up a few times. This rearrangement joins TRBV5-1 to TRBJ1-5, with D tentatively TRBD1 (5 bases). Germline loops: CDR1 SGHRS, CDR2 YFSETQ. The CDR3 length is 15 residues. Trimming removed 0 bases from V and 3 bases from J, with 10 bases in between. The CDR3, as DNA: TGCGCCAGCAGCTTGGACGGGGCGTTCAATCAGCCCCAGCATTTT. This codes for CASSLDGAFNQPQHF.

The chain uses TRBV20-1 and TRBJ1-1; D uncertain. Trimming stripped 3 bases from V and 5 bases from J, with 7 bases between. CDR1 is DFQATT, CDR2 SNEGSKA, per germline (reference sequence). CDR3 length: 11 amino acids. The CDR3 here is CSASTETEAFF. The CDR3 nucleotides read TGCAGTGCTAGTACAGAGACTGAAGCTTTCTTT.

The genes are TRBV29-1 and TRBJ1-2; D possibly corresponds to TRBD1 (6 bases). Germline loops: CDR1 SQVTM, CDR2 ANQGSEA. The V end lost 7 bases, the J end lost 2 bases, and 11 bases lay between the germline ends. This CDR3 is 12 amino acids long. The CDR3 spells CSGTTGNYGYTF. In nucleotides, the CDR3 is TGCAGCGGTACCACAGGGAACTATGGCTACACCTTC.

This chain connects TRBV10-3 to TRBJ2-4, with a weak D call TRBD1 (6 bases). Trimming stripped 4 bases from V and 0 bases from J, with 13 bases between. Germline-derived CDR1 and CDR2 are ENHRY and SYGVKD. The CDR3 is 16 amino acids. DNA for the CDR3: TGTGCCATCAGTGCGGGTGAGGGGGTAGCCAAAAACATTCAGTACTTC. This translates into CAISAGEGVAKNIQYF.

This chain uses TRBV7-9 with TRBJ2-1; possibly TRBD1 for D (5 bases). Germline V gene sequence: CDR1 SEHNR, CDR2 FQNEAQ (reference sequence). The CDR3 is 15 amino acids. The V end lost 2 bases, the J end lost 3 bases, and 11 bases lay between the germline ends. CDR3 protein: CASSLSGAYYNEQFF. Here the CDR3 DNA reads TGTGCCAGCAGCTTAAGTGGGGCCTACTACAATGAGCAGTTCTTC.